This T cell receptor (beta chain) emerged from a study of T cell responses to AZD1222 COVID-19 vaccine. General study findings and limits: Clonal diversity was possibly underestimated; the donors were predominantly white British and more often female. In the spike-specific TCR repertoire, nearly half reportedly target unmutated variant regions. Seropositivity was recorded at baseline in only 6 or 7 AZD1222 recipients.

Trimming shortened V by 0 bases and J by 4 bases, and 10 bases separated the two germline ends. The CDR3 is 14 residues long. Germline assignment: CDR1 SGHDT and CDR2 YYEEEE. Comment on this clone: The antigen is not known.

Some clones are missing from TCRdb's copy, which holds only in-frame ones; the method was immunoSEQ multiplex PCR. There are more than 110,000 clones in the sample, with about 2.2% held by the top ten. This chain links TRBV5-6 with TRBJ1-2, with D possibly TRBD1 on 5 matching bases. Material for sequencing was peripheral blood. The TCR was taken from an adult in good health. For the CDR3, the DNA is TGTGCCAGCAGCTTGGGCAGGGCCTCCTATGGCTACACCTTC. Translated, it gives CASSLGRASYGYTF.